The 24 T cell receptor beta chains reported below all come from one sample, sequenced in a study of blood T cell repertoires in COVID-19. Sequencing used immunoSEQ multiplex PCR; TCRdb keeps in-frame clones, though not all of them. The profile shows 200,000 to 250,000 clones, approximately 87% of them singletons. The sequencing sample was made of peripheral blood. These receptors all come from a man aged 55 to 70 with acute or convalescent COVID-19.

The rearrangement links TRBV29-1 to TRBJ2-7; weak D call: TRBD1 (6 bases). The V and J ends lost 6 bases and 2 bases respectively, with 14 bases between them. The CDR3 totals 13 residues. Germline CDR1 and CDR2: SQVTM and ANQGSEA. The CDR3 here is CSVILTGTYEQYF. CDR3 in DNA: TGCAGCGTCATCCTGACAGGAACCTACGAGCAGTACTTC.

The chain is built from TRBV7-6 and TRBJ2-7; TRBD1 matches 7 bases. The germline V gene has CDR1 SGHVS and CDR2 FNYEAQ. The CDR3 contains 15 residues. V trimming: 1 base; J trimming: 2 bases; junction bases outside the gene matches: 5. The CDR3 DNA reads as TGTGCCAGCAGCTTAGAAGCAGGGGGAACCTACGAGCAGTACTTC. This sequence encodes CASSLEAGGTYEQYF.

The chain joins TRBV27 to TRBJ2-7; 8 bases align to TRBD2. The germline V gene has CDR1 MNHEY and CDR2 SMNVEV (reference sequence). The junction had 5 bases not matched to a gene; V was cut back by 10 bases and J by 6 bases. This CDR3 is 11 amino acids long. The CDR3 reads CATGGTSEQYF. The CDR3 DNA follows: TGTGCCACCGGAGGGACTAGCGAGCAGTACTTC.

This chain uses TRBV5-1 with TRBJ2-1; 8 bases match TRBD2. With V trimmed by 4 bases and J by 8 bases, 8 bases remained unmatched. Germline loops: CDR1 SGHRS, CDR2 YFSETQ. The CDR3 sequence is 14 residues long. CDR3 residues: CASSLTSELYEQFF. The CDR3, as DNA: TGCGCCAGCAGCCTGACTAGCGAATTGTATGAGCAGTTCTTC.

Regarding this clone: Other DNA sequences in this specimen translate into the identical CDR3. This chain connects TRBV11-2 to TRBJ2-7; D gene unclear. The CDR3 loop spans 11 amino acids. The V and J ends lost 5 bases and 3 bases respectively, with 5 bases between them. The germline gives CDR1 SGHAT, CDR2 FQNNGV. The CDR3 region is CASSPRYEQYF. The DNA of the CDR3 is TGTGCCAGCAGCCCTCGCTACGAGCAGTACTTC.

The chain carries TRBV6-1 and TRBJ1-4, with TRBD1 as a possible D gene (6 bases). Between the trimmed V and J ends, which lost 0 bases and 5 bases, there was a span of 13 bases. Germline-derived CDR1 and CDR2 are MNHNS and SASEGT. The CDR3 is 16 amino acids. DNA for the CDR3: TGTGCCAGCAGTGAAGCGGGGGGAGGGGGAAATGAAAAACTGTTTTTT. This codes for CASSEAGGGGNEKLFF.

The V and J genes are TRBV4-1 and TRBJ2-1; no reliable D call. The CDR3 extends over 14 amino acids. From germline, CDR1 is MGHRA and CDR2 YSYEKL. V was trimmed by 4 bases and J by 3 bases, leaving 10 bases between them. For the CDR3, the DNA is TGCGCCAGCAGCCTGTCGAGAGTCTACAATGAGCAGTTCTTC. Encoded protein: CASSLSRVYNEQFF.

V usage is TRBV24-1 and J usage is TRBJ2-1; 7 bases match TRBD2. V trimming: 3 bases; J trimming: 7 bases; junction bases outside the gene matches: 5. This CDR3 has 14 residues. Germline V gene lookup returns CDR1 KGHDR and CDR2 SFDVKD. CDR3 protein: CATSDELAWNEQFF. CDR3 DNA: TGTGCCACCAGTGATGAACTAGCGTGGAATGAGCAGTTCTTC.

The DNA for the CDR3 is TGTGCCAGCACCTCACCCCTGGGGGGGAGTGAAAAACTGTTTTTT. This codes for CASTSPLGGSEKLFF. V and J are TRBV7-2 and TRBJ1-4; a possible D gene is TRBD1 (5 bases). Per germline, CDR1 SGHTA and CDR2 FQGNSA. The CDR3 runs to 15 residues. The germline V and J ends were trimmed by 7 bases and 7 bases, with 19 bases remaining between them.

The gene calls are TRBV14 and TRBJ2-5; 14 bases fit TRBD2. J lost 0 bases, V lost 2 bases, and 5 bases had no gene match. Germline-derived CDR1 and CDR2 are SGHDN and FVKESK. This CDR3 region has 18 residues. The CDR3 loop reads CASSQTGLAGAHQETQYF. DNA of the CDR3: TGTGCCAGCAGCCAAACGGGACTAGCGGGAGCCCACCAAGAGACCCAGTACTTC.

The chain carries TRBV19 and TRBJ1-2; D not resolved. CDR1 is LNHDA, CDR2 SQIVND, per germline (reference sequence). Trimming took off 3 bases at V and 8 bases at J, with 7 bases between the two ends. The CDR3 totals 11 residues. The CDR3 is CASSMRWGYTF. As DNA, the CDR3 is TGTGCCAGTAGTATGAGATGGGGCTACACCTTC. The full variable domain, in which reference TRBV19 and TRBJ1-2 provide the parts outside the CDR3, is DGGITQSPKYLFRKEGQNVTLSCEQNLNHDAMYWYRQDPGQGLRLIYYSQIVNDFQKGDIAEGYSVSREKKESFPLTVTSAQKNPTAFYLCASSMRWGYTFGSGTRLTVV.

The V gene is TRBV5-1, the J gene TRBJ2-5; 7 bases line up with TRBD1. CDR1 and CDR2 from the germline V gene are SGHRS and YFSETQ. V shed 7 bases and J 2 bases; nucleotides not matched to a gene: 11. This CDR3 is built from 15 residues. The CDR3 loop reads CASSSGQTEQETQYF. In DNA, the CDR3 is TGCGCCAGCTCCTCGGGACAGACAGAACAAGAGACCCAGTACTTC.

V gene TRBV11-3 combines with J gene TRBJ2-3; 9 positions match TRBD2. The germline gives CDR1 SGHNT, CDR2 YENEEA. V lost 5 bases to trimming and J lost 6 bases; unmatched junction nucleotides: 12. The CDR3 totals 16 residues. The CDR3 is CASSPRGSGGGDTQYF. The CDR3 region has the DNA TGTGCCAGCAGCCCCCGGGGTAGCGGGGGAGGCGATACGCAGTATTTT. The whole variable domain, remainder taken from reference TRBV11-3 and TRBJ2-3, is EAGVVQSPRYKIIEKKQPVAFWCNPISGHNTLYWYLQNLGQGPELLIRYENEEAVDDSQLPKDRFSAERLKGVDSTLKIQPAELGDSAVYLCASSPRGSGGGDTQYFGPGTRLTVL.

The rearrangement links TRBV5-1 to TRBJ2-2; D not certain. Germline CDR1 is SGHRS and CDR2 is YFSETQ. Trimming pared 1 base from V and 1 base from J, leaving 5 bases between. This CDR3 is built from 14 residues. The CDR3 DNA reads TGCGCCAGCAGCTTGCGCGAGAACACCGGGGAGCTGTTTTTT. Protein: CASSLRENTGELFF.

The V gene is TRBV2, the J gene TRBJ2-1, with 8 bases lining up with TRBD2. Germline trimming cut 6 bases from V and 8 bases from J; bases unmatched to any gene: 12. The germline V gene encodes CDR1 SNHLY and CDR2 FYNNEI. The CDR3 runs to 15 residues. CDR3 region: CASSLTSVVMDEQFF. The CDR3, as DNA: TGTGCCAGCAGCTTGACTAGCGTTGTAATGGATGAGCAGTTCTTC.

The V call is TRBV11-1, the J call TRBJ2-5, with D tentatively TRBD2 (6 bases). CDR1 and CDR2 (germline): SGHAT, FQDESV (reference sequence). V lost 3 bases to trimming and J lost 0 bases, with 14 bases between them. The CDR3 length is 16 residues. The CDR3 region has the DNA TGTGCCAGCAGCTTTCGGGACTTAAGGTACCAAGAGACCCAGTACTTC. Translating it yields CASSFRDLRYQETQYF.

This rearrangement joins TRBV16 to TRBJ1-2; D call uncertain. V lost 0 bases and J lost 2, with 7 bases in between. This CDR3 contains 14 residues. The germline CDR1 and CDR2 sequences are KGHSY and FQNENV. The DNA for the CDR3 is TGTGCCAGCAGCCAATCCACAGAGAACTATGGCTACACCTTC. Residues: CASSQSTENYGYTF.

V gene TRBV9 combines with J gene TRBJ1-5, with D possibly TRBD1 on 5 matching bases. V was trimmed by 0 bases and J by 6 bases, leaving 13 bases between them. The CDR3 is 15 amino acids. Germline V gene data show CDR1 as SGDLS and CDR2 as YYNGEE. The CDR3 spells CASSVGGRGGQPQHF. CDR3 in DNA: TGTGCCAGCAGCGTAGGGGGGAGGGGTGGTCAGCCCCAGCATTTT.

The rearrangement joins TRBV29-1 to TRBJ2-3, with 10 bases lining up with TRBD2. The J segment lost 0 bases and the V segment lost 3 bases, leaving 6 bases of the junction unmatched. CDR3 length: 16 residues. CDR1 and CDR2 (germline): SQVTM, ANQGSEA. CDR3 bases: TGCAGCGTTGACGGCGGACTAGCGGAGAGCACAGATACGCAGTATTTT. Translation gives CSVDGGLAESTDTQYF.

V gene TRBV5-1 combines with J gene TRBJ2-1, with 7 bases identical to TRBD2. The CDR3 sequence is 13 residues long. Germline assignment: CDR1 SGHRS and CDR2 YFSETQ. V lost 3 bases and J lost 9; bases outside the gene matches: 6. Here the CDR3 reads CASSSLGGGEQFF. Written as DNA, the CDR3 is TGCGCCAGCAGCTCCCTTGGGGGGGGTGAGCAGTTCTTC.

This clone was seen a single time. The gene calls are TRBV15 and TRBJ2-1, with 9 bases aligning to TRBD1. Germline V gene lookup returns CDR1 LNHNV and CDR2 YYDKDF (reference sequence). The junction had 8 bases not matched to a gene; V was cut back by 0 bases and J by 5 bases. This CDR3 has 17 residues. DNA for the CDR3: TGTGCCACCAGCAGAGATACTAGGACAGGGGCGGACAATGAGCAGTTCTTC. Protein product: CATSRDTRTGADNEQFF.

The rearrangement links TRBV5-1 to TRBJ2-5, with TRBD1 matching over 7 bases. This CDR3 has 16 amino acids. Trimming took 2 bases from V and 2 from J; bases not matched to a gene: 9. Looked up from germline, CDR1 is SGHRS and CDR2 is YFSETQ. The CDR3 DNA is TGCGCCAGCAGCTTTCCGACAGGGAAAAAACAAGAGACCCAGTACTTC. This codes for CASSFPTGKKQETQYF.

This clone has a single count. The chain joins TRBV30 to TRBJ1-6; maybe TRBD1 (6 bases). The ends were cut back, 7 bases at V and 7 bases at J, with 14 bases in the middle. The germline CDR1 and CDR2 sequences are GTSNPN and SVGIG (reference sequence). This CDR3 contains 13 residues. The CDR3 DNA reads TGTGCCTACGGACAGTCAGGAAATTCACCCCTCCACTTT. Translation gives CAYGQSGNSPLHF. The full variable domain, its missing parts supplied by reference TRBV30 and TRBJ1-6, is SQTIHQWPATLVQPVGSPLSLECTVEGTSNPNLYWYRQAAGRGLQLLFYSVGIGQISSEVPQNLSASRPQDRQFILSSKKLLLSDSGFYLCAYGQSGNSPLHFGNGTRLTVT.

This chain joins TRBV30 and TRBJ2-7; TRBD2 aligns across 14 bases. Trimming took 2 bases from V and 0 from J; bases not matched to a gene: 6. CDR1 and CDR2 (germline): GTSNPN, SVGIG (reference sequence). There are 17 residues in the CDR3. This chain's CDR3 is CAWSLGLAGDTSYEQYF. The CDR3 DNA is TGTGCCTGGAGTCTGGGACTAGCGGGGGACACCTCCTACGAGCAGTACTTC.